This entry describes one T cell receptor beta chain. There are 15 residues in the CDR3. Germline V lookup: CDR1 SGHTA, CDR2 FQGNSA. V shed 5 bases and J 5 bases; nucleotides not matched to a gene: 7. This record comes from a study of blood T cell repertoires in COVID-19. Study-level information: T cells, B-cell-depleted T cells, or PBMCs supplied cDNA or gDNA.

Authors' processing steps: Amplification with reference gene primers provided the estimates of nucleated cell counts. TCRdb's table, derived via immunoSEQ multiplex PCR, lists solely in-frame clones and lacks some. V, J and clone size derive from that table, while D and trimming were established from the DNA sequence. In the table there are 65,000 or so clones, 82% of which are singletons. The rearrangement links TRBV7-2 to TRBJ2-2; 8 nucleotides match TRBD1. This clonotype originated in a man in his sixties with acute or convalescent COVID-19. Material for sequencing was peripheral blood. CDR3: CASSLSGTGTGELFF. The CDR3 DNA follows: TGTGCCAGCAGCCTATCCGGGACAGGAACCGGGGAGCTGTTTTTT.